This T cell receptor (beta chain) was documented in a study of T cells in Graves' hyperthyroidism and ophthalmopathy. This clonotype was counted many times. TCR beta CDR3 sequences were amplified from RNA transcripts. A set of HTBI primers served as the primers for a first-round RT-PCR of the TCR CDR3. One entry per CDR3 protein, called by TCRdb with MiXCR from the multiplex PCR reads. The sample has hundreds of thousands of distinct CDR3 sequences, about 14% seen once; the top ten hold roughly 5.7%. The CDR3 is made up of 11 amino acids. CDR1 is DFQATT, CDR2 SNEGSKA, per germline (reference sequence). V shed 3 bases and J shed 4 bases, with 5 bases lying between them.

The TCR sequence derives from a woman in her thirties with Graves' hyperthyroidism that later progressed to Graves' ophthalmopathy. The chain uses TRBV20-1 and TRBJ2-3, with unresolved D. Sequenced: blood. The CDR3 DNA sequence: TGCAGTGCTAGCTACGCAGATACGCAGTATTTT. Translating gives CSASYADTQYF.